The T cell receptor beta chain under discussion was sequenced for a study of blood T cell repertoires in COVID-19. About the research overall: COVID-19 samples collected from the United States, Italy and Spain covered acute and convalescent phases. Nucleic acid was either cDNA or gDNA, and it came from T cells, B-cell-depleted T cells, or PBMCs.

Per the authors' pipeline: The authors estimated nucleated cell counts from reference gene primer amplification. Assay used: immunoSEQ multiplex PCR; TCRdb lists only in-frame clones, some missing. That table is the source of V, J and clone size, and D and trimming were worked out from the DNA. The repertoire holds more than 100,000 clones, with approximately 90% as singletons. Deletions cut 8 bases from V and 7 bases from J, with 14 bases between. This CDR3 comprises 12 residues. The J gene is TRBJ1-2, the V gene TRBV12-3 or TRBV12-4; D unclear. Sequencing input: peripheral blood. The source of this sequence is a man over 45 with active or convalescent COVID-19. CDR3 sequence: CASEPVEAGYTF. The CDR3 DNA reads TGTGCCAGCGAACCAGTTGAGGCTGGCTACACCTTC.